Described below is a single T cell receptor (beta chain) sequence and its context. TCRdb called the 5' RACE reads again in MiXCR, with one record for every CDR3 protein. This table has 1,800,000 or so distinct CDR3 sequences, around a third appearing once. The data were obtained in a study of identical twins. The germline V gene encodes CDR1 SGHRS and CDR2 YFSETQ. The CDR3 covers 15 residues. With 1 base clipped from V and 3 bases from J, the junction kept 5 bases outside the gene matches. This receptor was obtained from a newborn girl in good health. The sequencing input was cord blood. The chain uses TRBV5-1 and TRBJ1-2, with 8 bases lining up with TRBD1. CDR3 residues: CASSLRPGGHYGYTF. The CDR3 bases are TGCGCCAGCAGCTTGCGCCCAGGGGGCCACTATGGCTACACCTTC.